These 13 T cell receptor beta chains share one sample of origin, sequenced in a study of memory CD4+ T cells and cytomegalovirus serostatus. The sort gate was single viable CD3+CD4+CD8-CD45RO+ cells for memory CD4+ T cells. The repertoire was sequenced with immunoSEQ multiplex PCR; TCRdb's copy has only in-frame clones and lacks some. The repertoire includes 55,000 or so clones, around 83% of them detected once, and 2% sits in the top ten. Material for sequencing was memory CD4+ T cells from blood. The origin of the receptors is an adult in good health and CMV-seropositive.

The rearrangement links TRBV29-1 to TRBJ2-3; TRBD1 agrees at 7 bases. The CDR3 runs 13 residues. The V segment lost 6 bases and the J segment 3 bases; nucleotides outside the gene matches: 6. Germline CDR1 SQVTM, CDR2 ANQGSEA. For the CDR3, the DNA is TGCAGCGTCCTGGGACAGAAGACAGATACGCAGTATTTT. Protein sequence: CSVLGQKTDTQYF.

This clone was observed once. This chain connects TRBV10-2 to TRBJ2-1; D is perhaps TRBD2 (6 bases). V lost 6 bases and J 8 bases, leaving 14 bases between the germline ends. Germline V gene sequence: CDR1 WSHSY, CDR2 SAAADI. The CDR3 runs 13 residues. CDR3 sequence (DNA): TGCGCCAGCAGCGCGGGACCGCTCCATGAGCAGTTCTTC. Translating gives CASSAGPLHEQFF.

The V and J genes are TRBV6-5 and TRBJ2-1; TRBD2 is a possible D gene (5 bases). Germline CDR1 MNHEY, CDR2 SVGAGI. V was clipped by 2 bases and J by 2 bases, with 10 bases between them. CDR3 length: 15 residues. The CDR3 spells CASSYEGRPYNEQFF. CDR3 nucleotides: TGTGCCAGCAGTTACGAAGGGAGACCCTACAATGAGCAGTTCTTC.

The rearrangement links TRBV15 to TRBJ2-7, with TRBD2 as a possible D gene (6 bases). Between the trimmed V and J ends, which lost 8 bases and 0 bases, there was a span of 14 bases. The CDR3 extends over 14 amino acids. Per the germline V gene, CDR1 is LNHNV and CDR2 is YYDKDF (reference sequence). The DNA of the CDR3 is TGTGCCACCGCTCGTGAGACTAGCTCCTACGAGCAGTACTTC. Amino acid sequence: CATARETSSYEQYF.

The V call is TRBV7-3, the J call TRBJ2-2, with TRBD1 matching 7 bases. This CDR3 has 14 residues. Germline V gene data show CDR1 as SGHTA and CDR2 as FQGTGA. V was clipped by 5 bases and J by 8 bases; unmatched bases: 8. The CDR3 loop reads CASSKRQGVGELFF. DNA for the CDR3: TGTGCCAGCAGCAAAAGACAGGGAGTAGGGGAGCTGTTTTTT.

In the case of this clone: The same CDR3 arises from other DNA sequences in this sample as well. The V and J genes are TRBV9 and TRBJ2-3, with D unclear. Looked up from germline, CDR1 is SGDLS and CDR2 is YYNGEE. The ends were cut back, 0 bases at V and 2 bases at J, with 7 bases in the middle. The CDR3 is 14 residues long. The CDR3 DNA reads TGTGCCAGCAGCGTAGGTGGGTTCACAGATACGCAGTATTTT. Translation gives CASSVGGFTDTQYF.

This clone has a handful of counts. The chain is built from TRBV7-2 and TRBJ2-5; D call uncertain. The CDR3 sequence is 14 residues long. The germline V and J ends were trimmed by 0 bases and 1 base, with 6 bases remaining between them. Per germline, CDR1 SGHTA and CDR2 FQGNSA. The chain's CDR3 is CASSLARSQETQYF. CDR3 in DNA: TGTGCCAGCAGCTTAGCTAGGAGCCAAGAGACCCAGTACTTC.

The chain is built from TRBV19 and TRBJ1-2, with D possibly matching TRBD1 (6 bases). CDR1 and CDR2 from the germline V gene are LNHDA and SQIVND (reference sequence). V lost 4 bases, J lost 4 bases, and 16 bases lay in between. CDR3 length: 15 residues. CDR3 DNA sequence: TGTGCCAGTAGTAGCGCCTACAGGGTTCTCTATGGCTACACCTTC. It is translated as CASSSAYRVLYGYTF.

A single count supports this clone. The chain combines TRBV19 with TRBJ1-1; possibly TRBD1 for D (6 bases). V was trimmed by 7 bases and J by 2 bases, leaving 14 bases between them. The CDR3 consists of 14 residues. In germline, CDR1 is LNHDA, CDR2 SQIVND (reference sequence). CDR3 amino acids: CASKNRERNTEAFF. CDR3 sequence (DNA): TGTGCCAGTAAAAACAGGGAGAGAAACACTGAAGCTTTCTTT. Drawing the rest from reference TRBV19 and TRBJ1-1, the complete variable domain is DGGITQSPKYLFRKEGQNVTLSCEQNLNHDAMYWYRQDPGQGLRLIYYSQIVNDFQKGDIAEGYSVSREKKESFPLTVTSAQKNPTAFYLCASKNRERNTEAFFGQGTRLTVV.

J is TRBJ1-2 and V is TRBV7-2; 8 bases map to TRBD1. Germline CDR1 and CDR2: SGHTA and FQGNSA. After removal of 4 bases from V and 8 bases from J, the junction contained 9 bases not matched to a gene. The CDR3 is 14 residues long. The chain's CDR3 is CASSYSGGAGGYTF. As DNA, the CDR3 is TGTGCCAGCAGCTACTCAGGGGGCGCAGGGGGCTACACCTTC.

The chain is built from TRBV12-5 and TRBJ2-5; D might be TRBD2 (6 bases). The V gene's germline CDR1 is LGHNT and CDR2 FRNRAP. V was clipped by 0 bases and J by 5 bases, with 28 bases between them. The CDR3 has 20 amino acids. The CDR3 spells CASGLVRRGLQHHVGETQYF. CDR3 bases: TGTGCTAGTGGTTTGGTACGTCGGGGGTTGCAGCATCATGTTGGGGAGACCCAGTACTTC. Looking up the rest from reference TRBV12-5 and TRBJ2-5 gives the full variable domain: DARVTQTPRHKVTEMGQEVTMRCQPILGHNTVFWYRQTMMQGLELLAYFRNRAPLDDSGMPKDRFSAEMPDATLATLKIQPSEPRDSAVYFCASGLVRRGLQHHVGETQYFGPGTRLLVL.

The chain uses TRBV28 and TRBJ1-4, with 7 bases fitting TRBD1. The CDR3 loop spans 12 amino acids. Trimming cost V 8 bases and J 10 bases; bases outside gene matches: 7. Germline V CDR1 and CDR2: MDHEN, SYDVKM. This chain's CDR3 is CASQARGRKLFF. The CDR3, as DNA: TGTGCCAGCCAGGCGAGGGGGCGAAAACTGTTTTTT.

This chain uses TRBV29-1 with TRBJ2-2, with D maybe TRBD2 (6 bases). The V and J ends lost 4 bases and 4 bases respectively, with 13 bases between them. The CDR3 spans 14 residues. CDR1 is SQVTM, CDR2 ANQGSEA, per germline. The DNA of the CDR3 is TGCAGCGTTGCAGGCGGGACCGGCACCGGGGAGCTGTTTTTT. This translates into CSVAGGTGTGELFF.